The 31 T cell receptor beta chains in this list originate from one sample, sequenced in a study of cytomegalovirus exposure and HLA in healthy donors. Here immunoSEQ multiplex PCR was the method, and the copy in TCRdb shows in-frame clones only, minus some. The profile covers more than 100,000 clones, with roughly 86% appearing a single time and 1.4% taken by the ten largest. Sequencing was carried out using PBMCs. These receptor sequences come from a young man in good health and CMV-seronegative.

The V gene is TRBV29-1, the J gene TRBJ2-7; no definite D call. Germline V gives CDR1 SQVTM, CDR2 ANQGSEA. This CDR3 spans 12 amino acids. With 6 bases removed from V and 1 base from J, the gap between germline ends came to 10 bases. CDR3 bases: TGCAGCGTGTACACTATTTCCTACGAGCAGTACTTC. Encoded protein: CSVYTISYEQYF.

V and J are TRBV7-6 and TRBJ2-7; D is ambiguous. Germline V gene lookup returns CDR1 SGHVS and CDR2 FNYEAQ. This CDR3 is 14 amino acids long. The V end was cut by 5 bases, the J end by 0 bases, with 11 bases between. For the CDR3, the DNA is TGTGCCAGCAGCCCGAGGCAGCTCTCCTACGAGCAGTACTTC. It translates to CASSPRQLSYEQYF.

V gene TRBV7-2 combines with J gene TRBJ1-5; D is perhaps TRBD1 (6 bases). The V and J ends lost 5 bases and 6 bases respectively, with 14 bases between them. The CDR3 extends over 14 amino acids. Germline V gives CDR1 SGHTA, CDR2 FQGNSA. Here the CDR3 reads CASSSPGEGQPQHF. The CDR3 nucleotides read TGTGCCAGCAGCAGCCCAGGGGAGGGTCAGCCCCAGCATTTT.

The CDR3 DNA reads as TGTGCCAGCAGCTCCCTCGGGACTAGCGGGACATACAATGAGCAGTTCTTC. Its translation: CASSSLGTSGTYNEQFF. The chain is built from TRBV7-2 and TRBJ2-1, with 13 bases lining up with TRBD2. This CDR3 contains 17 residues. The germline V gene encodes CDR1 SGHTA and CDR2 FQGNSA. The trim removed 4 bases at V and 4 bases at J, leaving 7 bases unmatched.

The chain joins TRBV6-1 to TRBJ2-7, with 9 bases identical to TRBD2. With V trimmed by 6 bases and J by 4 bases, 10 bases remained unmatched. Germline V gives CDR1 MNHNS, CDR2 SASEGT. The CDR3 extends over 15 amino acids. The CDR3 nucleotides read TGTGCCAGCAGGGACCTTGGAGGACTAGCGTACGAGCAGTACTTC. Its protein is CASRDLGGLAYEQYF.

V usage is TRBV5-4 and J usage is TRBJ1-1; 8 nucleotides line up with TRBD1. Germline V gene sequence: CDR1 SGHNT, CDR2 YYREEE (reference sequence). The CDR3 is 16 amino acids. V shed 1 base, J shed 4 bases, and the junction held 9 bases outside the gene matches. As DNA, the CDR3 is TGTGCCAGCAGCTTGAGGCAGGGGGCCGGGGGCACTGAAGCTTTCTTT. Residues: CASSLRQGAGGTEAFF.

The V call is TRBV2, the J call TRBJ2-5; TRBD2 agrees at 7 bases. The V segment lost 7 bases and the J segment 4 bases; nucleotides outside the gene matches: 6. This CDR3 region has 13 residues. Germline V gives CDR1 SNHLY, CDR2 FYNNEI. The CDR3 bases are TGTGCCAGCACTGCGGGGGTCACAGAGACCCAGTACTTC. This encodes CASTAGVTETQYF.

This chain connects TRBV7-8 to TRBJ2-6, with 9 bases fitting TRBD2. J was trimmed by 0 bases and V by 4 bases; bases with no gene match: 13. CDR3 length: 20 amino acids. Germline V CDR1 and CDR2: SGHVS, FQNEAQ. CDR3 DNA sequence: TGTGCCAGCAGCTCAAGGGCCGGGACTAGCAAAAGCTCTGGGGCCAACGTCCTGACTTTC. Translating gives CASSSRAGTSKSSGANVLTF. The complete variable domain, with remaining parts taken from reference TRBV7-8 and TRBJ2-6, reads GAGVSQSPRYKVAKRGQDVALRCDPISGHVSLFWYQQALGQGPEFLTYFQNEAQLDKSGLPSDRFFAERPEGSVSTLKIQRTQQEDSAVYLCASSSRAGTSKSSGANVLTFGAGSRLTVL.

The chain couples TRBV9 to TRBJ1-4; 7 positions match TRBD1. Germline-derived CDR1 and CDR2 are SGDLS and YYNGEE. The CDR3 has 15 amino acids. The V gene end was trimmed by 3 bases and the J gene end by 4 bases; junction bases not matched to a gene: 6. CDR3 protein: CASSEKQGFNEKLFF. The CDR3 DNA is TGTGCCAGCAGCGAAAAACAGGGGTTTAATGAAAAACTGTTTTTT. The full variable domain, rest sourced from reference TRBV9 and TRBJ1-4, is DSGVTQTPKHLITATGQRVTLRCSPRSGDLSVYWYQQSLDQGLQFLIQYYNGEERAKGNILERFSAQQFPDLHSELNLSSLELGDSALYFCASSEKQGFNEKLFFGSGTQLSVL.

The chain employs TRBV5-1 and TRBJ2-3; TRBD1 aligns across 8 bases. The CDR3 length is 15 residues. J gave up 2 bases and V 2 bases, and 4 bases lay outside the gene matches. CDR1 and CDR2 from the germline V gene are SGHRS and YFSETQ. The DNA of the CDR3 is TGCGCCAGCAGCTTCGGGGACAGGAACACAGATACGCAGTATTTT. Its translation is CASSFGDRNTDTQYF. The full variable domain, in which reference TRBV5-1 and TRBJ2-3 provide the parts outside the CDR3, is KAGVTQTPRYLIKTRGQQVTLSCSPISGHRSVSWYQQTPGQGLQFLFEYFSETQRNKGNFPGRFSGRQFSNSRSEMNVSTLELGDSALYLCASSFGDRNTDTQYFGPGTRLTVL.

The genes are TRBV14 and TRBJ2-7; the D is unclear. CDR1 SGHDN and CDR2 FVKESK come from the germline V gene. V was clipped by 1 base and J by 3 bases, with 10 bases between them. The CDR3 consists of 14 residues. Written as DNA, the CDR3 is TGTGCCAGCAGCCAAGTCGGGTCAGTCTACGAGCAGTACTTC. It encodes CASSQVGSVYEQYF. The whole variable domain, remainder taken from reference TRBV14 and TRBJ2-7, is EAGVTQFPSHSVIEKGQTVTLRCDPISGHDNLYWYRRVMGKEIKFLLHFVKESKQDESGMPNNRFLAERTGGTYSTLKVQPAELEDSGVYFCASSQVGSVYEQYFGPGTRLTVT.

The chain is built from TRBV7-2 and TRBJ1-2; 7 positions match TRBD1. Germline-derived CDR1 and CDR2 are SGHTA and FQGNSA. V shed 1 base and J 5 bases; nucleotides not matched to a gene: 1. This CDR3 is 13 amino acids long. DNA of the CDR3: TGTGCCAGCAGCTTAGACAGGGGTTATGGCTACACCTTC. Its protein is CASSLDRGYGYTF. The whole variable domain, filled in from reference TRBV7-2 and TRBJ1-2, reads GAGVSQSPSNKVTEKGKDVELRCDPISGHTALYWYRQSLGQGLEFLIYFQGNSAPDKSGLPSDRFSAERTGGSVSTLTIQRTQQEDSAVYLCASSLDRGYGYTFGSGTRLTVV.

V gene TRBV7-9 combines with J gene TRBJ2-1; a possible D gene is TRBD2 (6 bases). This CDR3 is built from 15 residues. Trimming pared 1 base from V and 5 bases from J, leaving 12 bases between. The V gene's germline CDR1 is SEHNR and CDR2 FQNEAQ (reference sequence). CDR3 in DNA: TGTGCCAGCAGCTTAGGGATTAGCGGCGACAATGAGCAGTTCTTC. It yields the protein CASSLGISGDNEQFF. Supplemented by reference TRBV7-9 and TRBJ2-1, the full variable domain reads DTGVSQNPRHKITKRGQNVTFRCDPISEHNRLYWYRQTLGQGPEFLTYFQNEAQLEKSRLLSDRFSAERPKGSFSTLEIQRTEQGDSAMYLCASSLGISGDNEQFFGPGTRLTVL.

V and J are TRBV7-2 and TRBJ2-7; 8 positions agree with TRBD2. Germline lookup yields CDR1 SGHTA and CDR2 FQGNSA. V lost 5 bases and J lost 3; bases outside the gene matches: 6. The CDR3 has 14 amino acids. The CDR3 protein is CASSPGRGGYEQYF. The CDR3 region has the DNA TGTGCCAGCAGCCCCGGGAGGGGCGGCTACGAGCAGTACTTC. Using reference TRBV7-2 and TRBJ2-7 for the parts outside the CDR3, the full variable domain is GAGVSQSPSNKVTEKGKDVELRCDPISGHTALYWYRQSLGQGLEFLIYFQGNSAPDKSGLPSDRFSAERTGGSVSTLTIQRTQQEDSAVYLCASSPGRGGYEQYFGPGTRLTVT.

The chain uses TRBV9 and TRBJ1-1; D possibly corresponds to TRBD1 (6 bases). The length of the CDR3 is 14 residues. The V end lost 2 bases, the J end lost 3 bases, and 11 bases lay between the germline ends. CDR1 is SGDLS, CDR2 YYNGEE, per germline. The CDR3 sequence: CASSVTGSDTEAFF. The CDR3, as DNA: TGTGCCAGCAGCGTTACAGGGTCGGACACTGAAGCTTTCTTT.

The chain uses TRBV9 and TRBJ1-1; D is ambiguous. The V end was cut by 0 bases, the J end by 1 base, with 7 bases between. The CDR3 extends over 14 amino acids. CDR1 is SGDLS, CDR2 YYNGEE, per germline. Here the CDR3 DNA reads TGTGCCAGCAGCGTAGATGGCCGGAACACTGAAGCTTTCTTT. Its translation is CASSVDGRNTEAFF.

This clone is a singleton in its sample. This rearrangement joins TRBV7-2 to TRBJ1-5; perhaps TRBD1 as D (6 bases). This CDR3 has 15 residues. Trimming pared 5 bases from V and 7 bases from J, leaving 18 bases between. Germline assignment: CDR1 SGHTA and CDR2 FQGNSA. The CDR3 region is CASSPQTGDRQPQHF. The CDR3, as DNA: TGTGCCAGCAGCCCGCAGACAGGCGACCGCCAGCCCCAGCATTTT.

CDR3 loop: CASSPRQGGTGTTEAFF. CDR3 coding DNA: TGTGCCAGCTCACCTCGACAGGGTGGAACTGGGACCACTGAAGCTTTCTTT. The genes are TRBV18 and TRBJ1-1; TRBD1 aligns across 7 bases. Trimming cost V 3 bases and J 4 bases; bases outside gene matches: 14. The germline V gene encodes CDR1 KGHSH and CDR2 LQKENI. CDR3 length: 17 residues.

The chain carries TRBV11-1 and TRBJ2-5, with TRBD1 matching 8 bases. The junction had 7 bases not matched to a gene; V was cut back by 5 bases and J by 2 bases. CDR1 and CDR2 (germline): SGHAT, FQDESV (reference sequence). The CDR3 covers 15 residues. The CDR3 reads CASSPRGRGQETQYF. DNA for the CDR3: TGTGCCAGCAGCCCCAGGGGGCGGGGTCAAGAGACCCAGTACTTC.

V usage is TRBV4-1 and J usage is TRBJ2-7; 11 bases are shared with TRBD2. This CDR3 contains 17 residues. The V and J ends lost 0 bases and 3 bases, in that order; junction bases with no gene match: 7. CDR1 and CDR2 (germline): MGHRA, YSYEKL. The CDR3 DNA reads TGCGCCAGCAGCCAAGAGCCGAGACTAGCGGGAAACTACGAGCAGTACTTC. This translates into CASSQEPRLAGNYEQYF.

This rearrangement joins TRBV5-1 to TRBJ2-3; 9 bases map to TRBD1. This CDR3 spans 16 amino acids. Germline V gives CDR1 SGHRS, CDR2 YFSETQ. V lost 0 bases to trimming and J lost 3 bases; unmatched junction nucleotides: 5. CDR3 amino acids: CASSLATGGWTDTQYF. The CDR3 coding sequence is TGCGCCAGCAGCTTGGCGACAGGGGGTTGGACAGATACGCAGTATTTT.

This chain connects TRBV5-1 to TRBJ2-6, with a tentative D call TRBD2 (6 bases). V was clipped by 4 bases and J by 0 bases, with 8 bases between them. Looked up from germline, CDR1 is SGHRS and CDR2 is YFSETQ. This CDR3 is 15 amino acids long. CDR3 bases: TGCGCCAGCAGCACTAGCTCCTCTGGGGCCAACGTCCTGACTTTC. The encoded protein is CASSTSSSGANVLTF.

As DNA, the CDR3 is TGTGCCATCAGTGACCCTACCGTGAATGGCTACACCTTC. It codes for CAISDPTVNGYTF. V is TRBV10-3 and J is TRBJ1-2, with no clear D. Germline V CDR1 and CDR2: ENHRY, SYGVKD. CDR3 length: 13 residues. V was shortened by 3 bases and J by 6 bases, with 11 bases between the two germline ends.

The DNA of the CDR3 is TGCGCCAGCAGTCGGAGCGGGACCACCGGGGAGCTGTTTTTT. It encodes CASSRSGTTGELFF. The rearrangement uses TRBV10-1 and TRBJ2-2, with 7 bases identical to TRBD2. The trim removed 5 bases at V and 4 bases at J, leaving 4 bases unmatched. Germline loops: CDR1 WNHNN, CDR2 SYGVQD (reference sequence). The CDR3 sequence is 14 residues long.

The chain has TRBV7-9 and TRBJ1-5, with TRBD1 matching over 9 bases. Germline V gene lookup returns CDR1 SEHNR and CDR2 FQNEAQ (reference sequence). CDR3 length: 16 amino acids. J was trimmed by 3 bases and V by 2 bases; bases with no gene match: 5. In DNA, the CDR3 is TGTGCCAGCAGCTTATGGGACAGGGATTCCAATCAGCCCCAGCATTTT. Translation gives CASSLWDRDSNQPQHF. Full variable domain (rest looked up from reference TRBV7-9 and TRBJ1-5): DTGVSQNPRHKITKRGQNVTFRCDPISEHNRLYWYRQTLGQGPEFLTYFQNEAQLEKSRLLSDRFSAERPKGSFSTLEIQRTEQGDSAMYLCASSLWDRDSNQPQHFGDGTRLSIL.

The chain has TRBV6-1 and TRBJ2-7; D is uncertain. V gave up 10 bases and J gave up 3 bases, with 10 bases separating them. This CDR3 region has 11 residues. Germline loops: CDR1 MNHNS, CDR2 SASEGT. The CDR3 spells CATLRDYEQYF. The CDR3 nucleotides are TGTGCCACCCTTAGAGACTACGAGCAGTACTTC.

This clone was detected once. The rearrangement joins TRBV5-6 to TRBJ2-1; 9 nucleotides agree with TRBD2. Germline values: CDR1 SGHDT, CDR2 YYEEEE. This CDR3 region has 13 residues. V was pared by 0 bases and J by 15 bases, with 7 bases of the junction left unmatched. The CDR3 region has the DNA TGTGCCAGCAGCTTGGGGGTGCTAGCGGGGATGTTCTTC. It codes for CASSLGVLAGMFF.

The chain has TRBV7-9 and TRBJ2-7; TRBD2 aligns across 11 bases. This CDR3 contains 13 residues. Germline assignment: CDR1 SEHNR and CDR2 FQNEAQ (reference sequence). The trim removed 5 bases at V and 7 bases at J, leaving 4 bases unmatched. CDR3 sequence: CASSQGLAVEQYF. CDR3 in DNA: TGTGCCAGCAGCCAGGGACTAGCGGTTGAGCAGTACTTC.

The chain employs TRBV9 and TRBJ2-1; D may be TRBD2 (6 bases). Germline lookup yields CDR1 SGDLS and CDR2 YYNGEE. The V end was cut by 3 bases, the J end by 5 bases, with 12 bases between. The CDR3 is 14 residues long. CDR3 bases: TGTGCCAGCAGCGAATTAGCGGCTGACAATGAGCAGTTCTTC. This sequence encodes CASSELAADNEQFF.

The chain has TRBV7-9 and TRBJ1-1; 11 bases are a match to TRBD1. This CDR3 contains 14 residues. Germline V gives CDR1 SEHNR, CDR2 FQNEAQ (reference sequence). V trimming: 5 bases; J trimming: 3 bases; junction bases outside the gene matches: 2. The CDR3 DNA follows: TGTGCCAGCAGCGTGGGACAGGGGGACACTGAAGCTTTCTTT. Its protein product is CASSVGQGDTEAFF.

The rearrangement links TRBV15 to TRBJ2-3; D gene unclear. Germline lookup yields CDR1 LNHNV and CDR2 YYDKDF (reference sequence). CDR3 length: 12 residues. V was cut by 9 bases and J by 2 bases, with 9 bases left in between. The CDR3 DNA reads as TGTGCCACTACTCCCGACACAGATACGCAGTATTTT. It encodes CATTPDTDTQYF.